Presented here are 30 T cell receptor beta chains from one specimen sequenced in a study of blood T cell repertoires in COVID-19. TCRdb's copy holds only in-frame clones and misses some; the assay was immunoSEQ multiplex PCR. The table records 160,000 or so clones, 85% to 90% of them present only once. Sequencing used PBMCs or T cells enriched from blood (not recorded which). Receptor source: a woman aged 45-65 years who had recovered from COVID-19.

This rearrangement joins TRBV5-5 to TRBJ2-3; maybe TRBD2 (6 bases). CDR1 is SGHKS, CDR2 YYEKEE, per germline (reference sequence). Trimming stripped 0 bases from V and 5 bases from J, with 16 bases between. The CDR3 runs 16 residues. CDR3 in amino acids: CASSLVKAGLIDTQYF. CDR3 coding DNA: TGTGCCAGCAGCTTGGTAAAGGCGGGGTTAATAGATACGCAGTATTTT.

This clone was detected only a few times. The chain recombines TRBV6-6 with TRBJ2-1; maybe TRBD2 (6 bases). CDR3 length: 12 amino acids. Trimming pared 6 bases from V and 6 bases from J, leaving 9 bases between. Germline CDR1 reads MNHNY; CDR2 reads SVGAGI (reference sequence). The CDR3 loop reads CASSPSVNEQFF. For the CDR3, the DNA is TGTGCCAGCAGCCCTAGCGTCAATGAGCAGTTCTTC.

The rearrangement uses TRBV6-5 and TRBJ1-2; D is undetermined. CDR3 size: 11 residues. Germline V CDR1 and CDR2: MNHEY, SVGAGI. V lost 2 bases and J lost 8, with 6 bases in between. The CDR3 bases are TGTGCCAGCAGTTACCTCGGGGGCTACACCTTC. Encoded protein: CASSYLGGYTF.

CDR3 in amino acids: CATSRAGNEKLFF. CDR3 bases: TGTGCCACCAGCAGAGCGGGGAATGAAAAACTGTTTTTT. The chain is built from TRBV15 and TRBJ1-4; D ambiguous. The length of the CDR3 is 13 residues. V lost 1 base and J 5 bases, leaving 5 bases between the germline ends. Germline V gene lookup returns CDR1 LNHNV and CDR2 YYDKDF (reference sequence).

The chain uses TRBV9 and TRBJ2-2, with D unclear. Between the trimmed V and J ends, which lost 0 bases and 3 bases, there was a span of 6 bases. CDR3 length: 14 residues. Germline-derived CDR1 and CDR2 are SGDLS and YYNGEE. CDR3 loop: CASSVGADTGELFF. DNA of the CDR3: TGTGCCAGCAGCGTAGGGGCCGACACCGGGGAGCTGTTTTTT.

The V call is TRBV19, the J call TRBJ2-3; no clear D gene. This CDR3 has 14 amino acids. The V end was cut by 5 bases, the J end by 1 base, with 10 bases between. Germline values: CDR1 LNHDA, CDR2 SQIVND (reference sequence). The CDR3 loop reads CASSWRKGTDTQYF. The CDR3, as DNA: TGTGCCAGTAGTTGGAGAAAGGGCACAGATACGCAGTATTTT.

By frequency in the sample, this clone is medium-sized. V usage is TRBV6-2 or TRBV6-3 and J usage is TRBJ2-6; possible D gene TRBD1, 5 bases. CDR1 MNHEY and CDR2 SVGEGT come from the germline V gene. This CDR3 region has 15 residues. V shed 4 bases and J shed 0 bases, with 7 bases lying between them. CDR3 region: CASSFRGSGANVLTF. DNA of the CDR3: TGTGCCAGCAGTTTTAGGGGCTCTGGGGCCAACGTCCTGACTTTC.

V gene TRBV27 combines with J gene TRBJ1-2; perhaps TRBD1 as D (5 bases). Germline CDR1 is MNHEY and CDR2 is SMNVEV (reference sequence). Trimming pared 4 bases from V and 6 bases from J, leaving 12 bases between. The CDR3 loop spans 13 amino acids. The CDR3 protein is CASSYPRVNGYTF. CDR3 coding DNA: TGTGCCAGCAGTTATCCCAGGGTAAATGGCTACACCTTC.

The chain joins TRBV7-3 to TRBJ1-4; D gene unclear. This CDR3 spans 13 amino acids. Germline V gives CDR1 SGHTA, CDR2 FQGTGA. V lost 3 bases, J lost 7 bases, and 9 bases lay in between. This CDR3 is CASSLTGGEKLFF. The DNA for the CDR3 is TGTGCCAGCAGCTTGACCGGAGGTGAAAAACTGTTTTTT.

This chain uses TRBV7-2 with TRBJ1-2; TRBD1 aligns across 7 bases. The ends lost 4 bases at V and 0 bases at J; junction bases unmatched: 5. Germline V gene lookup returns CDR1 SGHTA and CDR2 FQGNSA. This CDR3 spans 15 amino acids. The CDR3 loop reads CASSSFGQANYGYTF. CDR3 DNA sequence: TGTGCCAGCAGCTCCTTCGGACAGGCTAACTATGGCTACACCTTC.

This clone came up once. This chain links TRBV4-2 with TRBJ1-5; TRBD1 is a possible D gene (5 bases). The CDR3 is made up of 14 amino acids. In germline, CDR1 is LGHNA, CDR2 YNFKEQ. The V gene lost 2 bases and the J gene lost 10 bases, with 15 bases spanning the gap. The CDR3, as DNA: TGTGCCAGCAGCCAACATCAGGGTGCCAATCCCCAGCATTTT. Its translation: CASSQHQGANPQHF.

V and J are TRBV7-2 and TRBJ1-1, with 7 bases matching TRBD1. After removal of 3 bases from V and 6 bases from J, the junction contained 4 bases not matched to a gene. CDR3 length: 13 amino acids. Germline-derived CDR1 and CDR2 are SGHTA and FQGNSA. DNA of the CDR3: TGTGCCAGCAGCTTTGACAGGGCCTCTGAAGCTTTCTTT. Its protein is CASSFDRASEAFF. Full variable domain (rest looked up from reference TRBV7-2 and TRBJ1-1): GAGVSQSPSNKVTEKGKDVELRCDPISGHTALYWYRQSLGQGLEFLIYFQGNSAPDKSGLPSDRFSAERTGGSVSTLTIQRTQQEDSAVYLCASSFDRASEAFFGQGTRLTVV.

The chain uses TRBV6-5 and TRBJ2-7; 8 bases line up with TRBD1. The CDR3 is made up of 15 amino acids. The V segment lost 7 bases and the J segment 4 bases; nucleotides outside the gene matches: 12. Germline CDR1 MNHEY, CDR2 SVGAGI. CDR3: CASMDVGQGLYEQYF. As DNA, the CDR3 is TGTGCCAGCATGGACGTCGGACAGGGTTTATACGAGCAGTACTTC.

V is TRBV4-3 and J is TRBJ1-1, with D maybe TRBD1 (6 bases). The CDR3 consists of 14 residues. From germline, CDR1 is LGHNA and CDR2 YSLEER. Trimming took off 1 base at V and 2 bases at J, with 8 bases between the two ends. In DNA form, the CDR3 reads TGCGCCAGCAGCCAAGTACAGGGTAACACTGAAGCTTTCTTT. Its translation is CASSQVQGNTEAFF.

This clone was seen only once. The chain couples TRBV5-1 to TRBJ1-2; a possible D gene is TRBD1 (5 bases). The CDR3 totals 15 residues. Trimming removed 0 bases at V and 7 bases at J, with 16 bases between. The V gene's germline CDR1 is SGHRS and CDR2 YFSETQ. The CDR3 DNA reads TGCGCCAGCAGCTTGGTGGGGACCCCGGAGGGTGGCTACACCTTC. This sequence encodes CASSLVGTPEGGYTF.

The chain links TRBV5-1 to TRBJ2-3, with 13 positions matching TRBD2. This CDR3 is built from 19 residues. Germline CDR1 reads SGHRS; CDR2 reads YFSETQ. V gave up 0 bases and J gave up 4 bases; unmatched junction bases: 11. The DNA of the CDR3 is TGCGCCAGCAGCTTGGAAGGCCGACGGACTAGCGGGGGAGCAGATACGCAGTATTTT. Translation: CASSLEGRRTSGGADTQYF.

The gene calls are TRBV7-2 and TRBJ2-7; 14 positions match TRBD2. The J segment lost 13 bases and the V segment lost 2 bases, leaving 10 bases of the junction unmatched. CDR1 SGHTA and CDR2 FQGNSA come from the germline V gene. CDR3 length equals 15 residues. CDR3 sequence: CASSLQGLAGGTRYF. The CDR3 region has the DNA TGTGCCAGCAGCTTACAAGGACTAGCGGGGGGAACCCGTTACTTC.

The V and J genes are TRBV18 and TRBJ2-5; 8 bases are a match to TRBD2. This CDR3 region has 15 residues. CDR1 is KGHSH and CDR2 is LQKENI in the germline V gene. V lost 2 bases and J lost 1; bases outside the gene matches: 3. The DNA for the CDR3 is TGTGCCAGCTCACCATCGCGGGGGGTCCAAGAGACCCAGTACTTC. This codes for CASSPSRGVQETQYF.

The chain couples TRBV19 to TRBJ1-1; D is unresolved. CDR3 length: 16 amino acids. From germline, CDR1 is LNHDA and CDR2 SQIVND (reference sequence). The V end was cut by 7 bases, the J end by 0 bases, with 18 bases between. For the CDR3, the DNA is TGTGCCAGTACTTCCAGGCTGGGGAGGATGAACACTGAAGCTTTCTTT. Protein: CASTSRLGRMNTEAFF. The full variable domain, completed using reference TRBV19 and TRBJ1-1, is DGGITQSPKYLFRKEGQNVTLSCEQNLNHDAMYWYRQDPGQGLRLIYYSQIVNDFQKGDIAEGYSVSREKKESFPLTVTSAQKNPTAFYLCASTSRLGRMNTEAFFGQGTRLTVV.

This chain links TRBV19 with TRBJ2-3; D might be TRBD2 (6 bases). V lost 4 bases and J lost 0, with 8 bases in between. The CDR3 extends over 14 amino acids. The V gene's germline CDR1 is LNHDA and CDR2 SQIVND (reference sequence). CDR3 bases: TGTGCCAGTAGTAGCGGGGATAGCACAGATACGCAGTATTTT. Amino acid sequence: CASSSGDSTDTQYF.

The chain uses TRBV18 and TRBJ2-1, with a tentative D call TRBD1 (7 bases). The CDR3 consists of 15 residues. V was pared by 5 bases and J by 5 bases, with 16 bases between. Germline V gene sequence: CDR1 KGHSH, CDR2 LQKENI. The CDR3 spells CASSSRDRLDNEQFF. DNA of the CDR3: TGTGCCAGCTCATCGCGGGACAGATTAGACAATGAGCAGTTCTTC.

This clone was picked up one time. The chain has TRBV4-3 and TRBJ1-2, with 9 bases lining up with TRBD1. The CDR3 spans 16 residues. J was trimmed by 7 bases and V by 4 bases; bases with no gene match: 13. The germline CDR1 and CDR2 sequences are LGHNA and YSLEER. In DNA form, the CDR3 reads TGCGCCAGCAGCCGTACCCTGCAGGGACAGGGAGGTGGCTACACCTTC. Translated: CASSRTLQGQGGGYTF.

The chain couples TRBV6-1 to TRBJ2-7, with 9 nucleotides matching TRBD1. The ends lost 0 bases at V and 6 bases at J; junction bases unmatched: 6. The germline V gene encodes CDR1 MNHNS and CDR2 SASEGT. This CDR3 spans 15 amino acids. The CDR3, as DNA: TGTGCCAGCAGTGAAGCGCGCAGGACAGGGGTCGAGCAGTACTTC. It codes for CASSEARRTGVEQYF.

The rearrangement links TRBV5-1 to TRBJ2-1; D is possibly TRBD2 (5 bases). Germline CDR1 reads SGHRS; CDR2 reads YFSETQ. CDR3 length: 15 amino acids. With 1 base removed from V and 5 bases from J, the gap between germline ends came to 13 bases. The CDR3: CASSLQEELHNEQFF. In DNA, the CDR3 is TGCGCCAGCAGCTTGCAGGAGGAACTGCACAATGAGCAGTTCTTC.

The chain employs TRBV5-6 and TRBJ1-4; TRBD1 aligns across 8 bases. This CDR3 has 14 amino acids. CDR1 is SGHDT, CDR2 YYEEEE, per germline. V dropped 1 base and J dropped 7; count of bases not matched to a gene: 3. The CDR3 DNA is TGTGCCAGCAGCTTGCCAGGGGGCAGTGAAAAACTGTTTTTT. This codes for CASSLPGGSEKLFF. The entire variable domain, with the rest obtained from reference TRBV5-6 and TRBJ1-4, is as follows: DAGVTQSPTHLIKTRGQQVTLRCSPKSGHDTVSWYQQALGQGPQFIFQYYEEEERQRGNFPDRFSGHQFPNYSSELNVNALLLGDSALYLCASSLPGGSEKLFFGSGTQLSVL.

The CDR3 loop reads CASSPSTGRANYGYTF. The DNA for the CDR3 is TGTGCCAGCAGCCCCTCCACCGGGAGAGCTAACTATGGCTACACCTTC. The rearrangement uses TRBV7-9 and TRBJ1-2; no firm D call. The germline V gene encodes CDR1 SEHNR and CDR2 FQNEAQ (reference sequence). Trimming took 5 bases from V and 0 from J, leaving 16 bases between them. This CDR3 comprises 16 residues.

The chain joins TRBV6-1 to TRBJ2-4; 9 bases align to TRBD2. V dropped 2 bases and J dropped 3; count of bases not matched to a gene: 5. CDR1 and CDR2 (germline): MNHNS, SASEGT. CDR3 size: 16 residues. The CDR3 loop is CASSEYGTSFKNIQYF. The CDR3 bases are TGTGCCAGCAGTGAATACGGGACTAGCTTCAAAAACATTCAGTACTTC.

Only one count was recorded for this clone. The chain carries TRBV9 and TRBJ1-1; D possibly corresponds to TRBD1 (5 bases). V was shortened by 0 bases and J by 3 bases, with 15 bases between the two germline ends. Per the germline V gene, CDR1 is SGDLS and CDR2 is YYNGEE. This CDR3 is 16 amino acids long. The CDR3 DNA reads TGTGCCAGCAGCGTAGCCACAGGTGGTACGGACACTGAAGCTTTCTTT. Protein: CASSVATGGTDTEAFF.

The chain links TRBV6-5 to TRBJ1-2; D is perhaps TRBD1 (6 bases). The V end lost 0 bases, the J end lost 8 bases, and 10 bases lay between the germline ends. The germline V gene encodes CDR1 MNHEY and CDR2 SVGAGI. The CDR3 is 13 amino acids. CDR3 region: CASSYSTGSGYTF. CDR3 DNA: TGTGCCAGCAGTTACTCAACAGGGTCCGGCTACACCTTC.

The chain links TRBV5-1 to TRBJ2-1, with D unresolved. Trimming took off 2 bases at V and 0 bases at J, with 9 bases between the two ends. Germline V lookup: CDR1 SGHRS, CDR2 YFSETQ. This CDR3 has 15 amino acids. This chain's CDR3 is CASSFDSSSYNEQFF. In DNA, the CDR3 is TGCGCCAGCAGCTTCGACTCGAGCTCCTACAATGAGCAGTTCTTC.